Listed below are T cell receptor beta chains from one sample, sequenced in a study of shared clonotypes between healthy human individuals. Some clones are missing from TCRdb's copy, which holds only in-frame ones; the method was immunoSEQ multiplex PCR. The sample consists of 1.6 million or so clones, around 97% of them appearing once. Specimen: naive CD4+ T cells sorted from blood. The receptors were sampled from a man aged 30 to 39 in good health. The CDR3 runs from the conserved cysteine through the conserved F or W. A D gene is named only where the DNA matches it firmly. Size is omitted from some rows. Given values are once, few, many or a class for expanded clones.

CDR3aa	CDR3nt	abundance	d_gene	v_gene	j_gene
CASSPDRDYEQYF	TGTGCCAGCAGCCCGGACAGAGACTACGAGCAGTACTTC	NA	NA	TRBV7-9	TRBJ2-7
CASSHRRGVYNEQFF	TGTGCCAGCAGCCACAGGAGAGGAGTCTACAATGAGCAGTTCTTC	NA	NA	TRBV5-6	TRBJ2-1
CASSGLAGVGGQFF	TGCGCCAGCAGTGGACTAGCGGGAGTTGGGGGACAGTTCTTC	NA	TRBD2	TRBV10-1	TRBJ2-1
CASSRGIYNEQFF	TGTGCCAGCAGTCGCGGGATCTACAATGAGCAGTTCTTC	NA	NA	TRBV7-3	TRBJ2-1
CASSPLGLETQYF	TGTGCCAGCTCACCATTAGGGTTGGAGACCCAGTACTTC	NA	NA	TRBV18	TRBJ2-5
CASSWELGTANTGELFF	TGCGCCAGCAGCTGGGAACTTGGGACAGCGAACACCGGGGAGCTGTTTTTT	NA	TRBD1	TRBV5-1	TRBJ2-2
CASAGQGRNTEAFF	TGTGCCAGCGCAGGACAGGGGCGGAACACTGAAGCTTTCTTT	NA	TRBD1	TRBV28	TRBJ1-1
CASSLDLSGSNEQFF	TGTGCCAGCAGCTTAGACCTCAGCGGGTCAAATGAGCAGTTCTTC	once	NA	TRBV11-3	TRBJ2-1
CASVRDAGNTIYF	TGTGCCAGCGTAAGGGATGCTGGAAACACCATATATTTT	NA	NA	TRBV28	TRBJ1-3
CASSLVAASGSPGELFF	TGCGCCAGCAGCTTGGTGGCGGCTAGCGGGAGCCCCGGGGAGCTGTTTTTT	once	TRBD2	TRBV5-1	TRBJ2-2
CASSPGHTSNQPQHF	TGTGCCAGCAGCCCGGGACACACTAGCAATCAGCCCCAGCATTTT	once	NA	TRBV7-9	TRBJ1-5
CSARRSDEQFF	TGCAGTGCTAGAAGGTCCGATGAGCAGTTCTTC	NA	NA	TRBV20-1	TRBJ2-1
CASSYPQSYEQYF	TGTGCCAGCAGTTACCCCCAGTCCTACGAGCAGTACTTC	NA	NA	TRBV6-6	TRBJ2-7
CASSLEGAYTEAFF	TGTGCCAGCAGTTTAGAGGGGGCGTACACTGAAGCTTTCTTT	NA	TRBD1	TRBV27	TRBJ1-1
CASSFRGTHYEQYF	TGTGCCAGCAGTTTCCGCGGGACTCACTACGAGCAGTACTTC	NA	NA	TRBV28	TRBJ2-7
CASSSGNEQFF	TGTGCCAGCAGTTCGGGGAATGAGCAGTTCTTC	NA	NA	TRBV2	TRBJ2-1
CASSSGGRNTEAFF	TGTGCCAGCAGCTCCGGTGGCCGCAACACTGAAGCTTTCTTT	once	NA	TRBV11-1	TRBJ1-1
CASSSGQSNQPQHF	TGTGCCAGCAGCTCCGGACAAAGCAATCAGCCCCAGCATTTT	once	NA	TRBV13	TRBJ1-5
CAILTQDRANYGYTF	TGTGCCATTCTCACACAGGACAGGGCTAACTATGGCTACACCTTC	NA	TRBD1	TRBV6-6	TRBJ1-2
CASSFWTETQYF	TGTGCCAGCAGCTTCTGGACGGAGACCCAGTACTTC	NA	NA	TRBV7-2	TRBJ2-5
CASSTPGLLNTGELFF	TGTGCCAGCAGCACCCCGGGACTTCTTAACACCGGGGAGCTGTTTTTT	once	NA	TRBV7-9	TRBJ2-2
CARSRLIVRDATNEKLFF	TGTGCCAGAAGCAGGCTAATTGTCCGGGACGCAACTAATGAAAAACTGTTTTTT	NA	NA	TRBV5-3	TRBJ1-4
CASSTGQGGREQYF	TGTGCCAGCAGCACGGGACAGGGGGGTCGCGAGCAGTACTTC	NA	TRBD1	TRBV5-4	TRBJ2-7
CASRTNTGELFF	TGTGCCAGCAGGACGAACACCGGGGAGCTGTTTTTT	NA	NA	TRBV6-5	TRBJ2-2
CASSKPLSDYGYTF	TGTGCCAGCAGCAAACCGTTATCGGACTATGGCTACACCTTC	NA	NA	TRBV21-1	TRBJ1-2
CASRYRTGLGELFF	TGTGCCAGCAGATACCGGACAGGGCTCGGGGAGCTGTTTTTT	once	TRBD1	TRBV28	TRBJ2-2
CASSSTGMVGIEKLFF	TGTGCCAGCTCATCAACTGGGATGGTCGGGATTGAAAAACTGTTTTTT	once	NA	TRBV18	TRBJ1-4
CASSLEGVDTQYF	TGTGCCAGCAGCTTGGAGGGTGTAGATACGCAGTATTTT	NA	NA	TRBV5-5	TRBJ2-3
CSVEIGVGTEAFF	TGCAGCGTTGAAATAGGGGTGGGCACTGAAGCTTTCTTT	NA	NA	TRBV29-1	TRBJ1-1
CASSLHGAFTDTQYF	TGTGCCAGCAGCTTACACGGGGCCTTCACAGATACGCAGTATTTT	NA	NA	TRBV7-8	TRBJ2-3
CASSMSQGLAGVSGELFF	TGTGCCAGCAGCATGTCCCAAGGACTAGCGGGAGTATCCGGGGAGCTGTTTTTT	NA	TRBD2	TRBV7-9	TRBJ2-2
CAIRLFSGDGYTF	TGTGCCATCCGGCTGTTTTCGGGGGATGGCTACACCTTC	NA	NA	TRBV10-3	TRBJ1-2
CASSPKTGSNGELFF	TGTGCCAGCAGCCCGAAAACAGGGTCCAACGGGGAGCTGTTTTTT	once	NA	TRBV7-2	TRBJ2-2